Listed here is a single TCR beta chain. Its antigen is not known. The germline gives CDR1 SGHDN, CDR2 FVKESK. Trimming pared 3 bases from V and 2 bases from J, leaving 14 bases between. The CDR3 runs to 16 residues. In the naive CD8 group, cells lacked CD45RO and were positively selected for CCR7, so terminally differentiated effector memory CD45RA+ cells were left out. This record comes from a study of shared clonotypes between healthy human individuals. Study-wide context: Participating donors consisted of two women and a few men aged 18 to 49. Study-level results: The study found approximately 5% of naive CD4 clonotypes shared across a handful of donors.

An assay was performed, and its level was deep. Each cell subset's genomic DNA was divided evenly among several immunoSEQ plates. TCRdb's copy holds only in-frame clones and misses some; the assay was immunoSEQ multiplex PCR. The sample lists about 1.9 million clones; around 95% were seen once. The receptor comes from a man aged 18-30 years in good health. Some clones in this sample may be carry-over from other donors' samples. The specimen was naive CD8+ T cells from PBMCs. This sequence joins TRBV14 and TRBJ1-5, with unresolved D. CDR3 nucleotides: TGTGCCAGCAGCCACGCCGCCGGGCCCCGCAATCAGCCCCAGCATTTT. Protein product: CASSHAAGPRNQPQHF.